The subject of this entry is one T cell receptor beta chain. Its antigen is as yet unknown. This specimen belongs to a study of T cell repertoires in cytomegalovirus infection. This CDR3 is built from 13 residues. The V gene lost 6 bases and the J gene lost 5 bases, with 14 bases spanning the gap. Germline V gene data show CDR1 as DFQATT and CDR2 as SNEGSKA (reference sequence). One entry per CDR3 protein, called by TCRdb with MiXCR from the reads. The table shows a few hundred thousand distinct CDR3 sequences, with about two fifths occurring only once. The sequences come from cultured PBMCs, collected from culture after CMV antigen stimulation. J is TRBJ1-5 and V is TRBV20-1; D gene ambiguous. The TCR comes from a human donor in good health (CMV status not recorded). Some clones in this sample may be carry-over from other donors' samples. This CDR3 reads CSASRDEDQPQHF. The CDR3, as DNA: TGCAGTGCCTCCCGGGATGAGGATCAGCCCCAGCATTTT.